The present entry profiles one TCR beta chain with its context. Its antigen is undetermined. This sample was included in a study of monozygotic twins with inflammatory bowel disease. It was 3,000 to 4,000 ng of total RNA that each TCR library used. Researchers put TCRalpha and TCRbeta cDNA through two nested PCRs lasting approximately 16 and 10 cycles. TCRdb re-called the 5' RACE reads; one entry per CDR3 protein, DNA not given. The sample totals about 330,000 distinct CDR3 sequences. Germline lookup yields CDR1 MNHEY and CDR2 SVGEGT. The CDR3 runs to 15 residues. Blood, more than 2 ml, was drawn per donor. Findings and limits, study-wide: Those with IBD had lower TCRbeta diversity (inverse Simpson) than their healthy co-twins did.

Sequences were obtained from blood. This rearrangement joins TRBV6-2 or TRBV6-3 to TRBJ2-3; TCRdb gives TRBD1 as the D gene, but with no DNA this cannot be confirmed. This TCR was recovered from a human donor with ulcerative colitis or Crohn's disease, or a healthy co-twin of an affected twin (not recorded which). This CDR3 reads CASRQAGAPSDTQYF.